This entry features one T cell receptor beta chain sequence. This clonotype was seen many times. The target of this receptor is not known. No base qualities exist here, and no much larger clone lies one base off it. Via the germline V gene, CDR1 is MGHRA and CDR2 YSYEKL. From cysteine to phenylalanine, the CDR3 is 16 amino acids long. The sequence is cut down to CDR3 DNA, 48 bases in frame from base 1. Trimming takes 1 base from V and 8 bases from J, and the germline ends sit 18 bases apart. For unsorted PBMC libraries, 2 million PBMCs were used after storage in RNAlater at -80 degrees C until RNA extraction. Multiple sclerosis patients were enrolled in a US clinical protocol under which disease progression was evaluated by magnetic resonance imaging. PBMCs were separated from peripheral blood using Ficoll-Hypaque density gradient centrifugation and then cryopreserved in liquid nitrogen. The source of the sample is a study of neurological immune-mediated disorders (dated by TCRdb to the late 2010s). Notes on the research overall: Among the roughly 35 multiple sclerosis patients, approximately 30 had relapsing-remitting MS and 3 had secondary progressive MS. Peripheral blood TCR-beta repertoires from patients with HTLV-I-associated myelopathy (HAM/TSP), patients with multiple sclerosis, and healthy controls were compared in the study using UMI-based sequencing. Alongside PBMC samples, the set of 106 TCR-beta libraries contained longitudinal samples, technical triplicates, and paired CD4+ and CD8+ T-cell subsets that had been sorted. The cohort included roughly 71 subjects: 14 with HAM/TSP, about 34 with multiple sclerosis, and 20 or so healthy controls. The paper's findings and limits, for the study overall: The highest TCR clonal expansion was observed in HAM/TSP patients, whereas the lowest was observed in MS patients, even when compared with healthy controls. Phylogenetic analysis grouped repertoires from 18 of 34 MS patients into a cluster of related CDR3 sequences, suggesting a possible repertoire-level signature. No identical CDR3 amino acid sequences were shared among expanded clones across subjects, suggesting private TCR-beta repertoires in all groups. No association of the MS cluster with clinical or MRI features was observed, and the need for larger cohorts was stated by the authors.

To synthesize cDNA, template-switch 5'RACE was performed with a primer carrying a 10-nucleotide random unique molecular identifier so that each TCR transcript was tagged. Over 170 million TCR-beta sequences, covering 15-18 subjects, were produced in each sequencing run. Total RNA was extracted with the RNeasy kit. Using the KAPA Real-time Library Amplification kit, TCR-beta VDJ regions were amplified with primers for the TCR constant region and the 5'RACE anchor. Sample indexes and Illumina adaptors were added in a first PCR, after which library yield was increased in a second PCR. The roughly 650 bp TCR product was size-selected on a 2% E-gel SizeSelection system after Ampure bead purification. Library quality was checked on a Bioanalyzer, concentration was measured with Qubit, and libraries were quantified with the Kapa Library Quantification kit before pooling. Libraries were sequenced paired-end 2 x 150 bp on an Illumina HiSeq 2500. To increase sequence diversity, about 24-32% phiX was spiked into each library pool. In the paper's pipeline: The quality-filtered reads were processed with the UMI-based MiGEC pipeline, whose error correction step removed more than 90% of the raw TCR sequences. VDJ genes were aligned to IMGT germline references, and clonotypes were defined by unique CDR3 amino acid sequence plus V-J genes. VDJtools evaluated clonal expansion, Shannon diversity and CDR3 relatedness (CalcPairwiseDistances, ClusterSamples); CLCbio workbench built phylogenetic trees. Using coefficient-of-variation modelling across technical triplicates, the study counted a clone as expanded if it had at least 8 unique UMIs. Through fastp at Q25 and MiXCR, TCRdb rebuilt clones from the public reads, retaining in-frame beta chains. For every CDR3 protein sequence, its rows merge into one entry that carries the most common genes and DNA. None of the V and J calls come from the authors' own analysis; TCRdb made them. In all, the sample holds about 58,000 distinct CDR3 sequences, and about 3.2% of those were seen once. Roughly 6.6% of the sample is in the top ten clones.

What was sequenced was PBMCs. The chain was built from TRBV4-1 and TRBJ2-1, and TRBD2 may be the D gene, going by 7 matching bases. This receptor was obtained from a woman aged 60-70 years with multiple sclerosis. The CDR3 amino acid sequence is: CASSQGWGGAKDEQFF. The DNA sequence is as follows: TGCGCCAGCAGCCAAGGTTGGGGGGGCGCCAAAGATGAGCAGTTCTTC.